In its sample, the clone carrying this T cell receptor beta chain was seen many times. TCR beta libraries were built with iRepertoire HTBI primers and Arm-PCR of CDR3 regions. TCRdb used MiXCR to reprocess the multiplex PCR reads, holding one entry per CDR3 protein. The data contain roughly 400,000 distinct CDR3 sequences, 21% of them singletons. The sample belongs to a study of regulatory T cells in long-lasting Graves disease. The CDR3 covers 15 residues. Germline CDR1 reads SGDLS; CDR2 reads YYNGEE. The V gene end was trimmed by 4 bases and the J gene end by 5 bases; junction bases not matched to a gene: 7. Time point indicated: persistent/refractory GD, antithyroid drugs over 5 years with positive TRAb. PBMC RNA served as the TCR library source.

The V gene is TRBV9, the J gene TRBJ2-1; the match to TRBD2 covers 9 bases. Here the sequenced sample was peripheral blood mononuclear cells (PBMCs), taken when the disease was refractory, from a patient treated with antithyroid drugs. The origin of this receptor is a female donor with Graves disease. As DNA, the CDR3 is TGTGCCAGCAGCCTTAGGGCGGGAGGGGACAATGAGCAGTTCTTC. This gives the protein CASSLRAGGDNEQFF.